This TCR beta chain originates from a study of blood T cell repertoires in COVID-19. Study at large: The origin of the acute and convalescent COVID-19 samples was the United States, Italy and Spain. Sources were T cells, B-cell-depleted T cells, or PBMCs; the material itself was cDNA or gDNA.

Per the original methods: Estimation of nucleated cell counts was performed using reference gene primer amplification. The assay was immunoSEQ multiplex PCR, and TCRdb's table has in-frame clones only and misses some. The DNA was the basis for D and trimming; V, J and clone size are from that table. The sample shows around 91,000 clones, roughly 88% of them seen only once. Germline values: CDR1 GTSNPN, CDR2 SVGIG (reference sequence). The length of the CDR3 is 12 residues. Trimming at V came to 8 bases and at J to 4 bases, leaving 7 bases not matched to a gene. This TCR was sampled from a human donor in a cohort sampled during active COVID-19. The V gene is TRBV30, the J gene TRBJ1-2; 7 positions match TRBD1. Sequencing input: peripheral blood. The CDR3 DNA reads TGTGCCCAAGGAGGGGGCGGCTATGGCTACACCTTC. It specifies CAQGGGGYGYTF.